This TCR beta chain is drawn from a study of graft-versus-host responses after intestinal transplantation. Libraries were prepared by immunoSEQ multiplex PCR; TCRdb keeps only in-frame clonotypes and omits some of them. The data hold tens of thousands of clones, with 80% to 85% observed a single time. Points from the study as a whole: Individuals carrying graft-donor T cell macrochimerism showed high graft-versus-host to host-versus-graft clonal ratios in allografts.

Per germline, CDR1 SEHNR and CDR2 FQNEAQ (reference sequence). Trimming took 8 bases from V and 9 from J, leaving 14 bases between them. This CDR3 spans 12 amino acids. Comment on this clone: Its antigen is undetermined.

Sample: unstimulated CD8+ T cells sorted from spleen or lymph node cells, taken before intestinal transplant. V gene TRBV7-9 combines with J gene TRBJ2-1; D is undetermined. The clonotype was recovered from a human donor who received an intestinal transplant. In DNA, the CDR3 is TGTGCCAGCCTCTCCCGAGTCAGTGAGCAGTTCTTC. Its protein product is CASLSRVSEQFF.